A selection of T cell receptor beta chains follows, all from one sample in a study of control samples from healthy donors and cancer patients. Some clones are missing from TCRdb's copy, which holds only in-frame ones; the method was immunoSEQ multiplex PCR. Here the sample spans over 80,000 clones, roughly three quarters being singletons. Sequences were obtained from blood. The receptor set was obtained from a woman between 25 and 40 years old in good health. Each CDR3 is given with its conserved first and last residue. Fields, in order: V gene, CDR3 protein.

TRBV2 CASSPGQGPFRSEQYF
TRBV12-3/TRBV12-4 CASTPRGYTEAFF
TRBV10-1 CASSDTGYEQYF
TRBV14 CASSQVPGQGDNEQFF
TRBV19 CASTSTPEGSQHF
TRBV30 CAWSEQGAGTF
TRBV5-8 CASSFEVREANVLTF
TRBV7-2 CASSLVGSSYEQYF
TRBV7-3 CASSRQGGESDTQYF
TRBV19 CATGEAGQGLNTIYF
TRBV6-2/TRBV6-3 CASSYRTGLPRGDEQYF
TRBV7-2 CASSLASDRNQPQHF
TRBV5-1 CASSLGQGRSPLHF
TRBV6-1 CASSERTGVVNTIYF
TRBV27 CATAGTDLEFTDTQYF
TRBV29-1 CSVQYGGQETQYF
TRBV9 CASSPRGSYEQYF
TRBV15 CATSRGQGAFTETQYF
TRBV10-3 CAISDRPSGGRETQYF
TRBV29-1 CSVARTGDEAFF
TRBV30 CAWSVPGSGWNQPQHF
TRBV6-5 CGVWQGYGYTF
TRBV5-1 CASSFSIMRGDEQYF
TRBV20-1 CSARSGQKLFF
TRBV29-1 CSVATRAYGYTF
TRBV27 CASSFRGSGVFGIHNEQFF
TRBV19 CASSPRPTGKNQPQHF
TRBV30 CAWSSNTQYF
TRBV19 CASKADRGSQYF
TRBV10-2 CASSEAGNTIYF
TRBV4-2 CASSQDFGQSLEQYF
TRBV7-8 CASSPGWQNRYEQYF
TRBV19 CASRGQGGYGNQPQHF
TRBV15 CATSGRDRGLSGNQPQHF
TRBV9 CASSAGQGTGNTIYF
TRBV3-1/TRBV3-2 CASSLTRTRGTTDTQYF
TRBV6-1 CASSEEDRGRSPLHF
TRBV19 CASSSWDRGGTDTQYF
TRBV4-3 CASSQVGNTDTQYF
TRBV6-1 CASSDLDRREKLFF
TRBV29-1 CSVEDWGDGYTF
TRBV11-2 CASSSPRDRGLYEQYF
TRBV5-1 CASSRAAGDETQYF
TRBV27 CASTSLRLTYEQYF
TRBV9 CASSVEDSLFSPLHF
TRBV29-1 CSVEEGSYEQYF
TRBV18 CASSPEVGSTDTQYF
TRBV4-2 CASSQDLVGDRSNEQYF